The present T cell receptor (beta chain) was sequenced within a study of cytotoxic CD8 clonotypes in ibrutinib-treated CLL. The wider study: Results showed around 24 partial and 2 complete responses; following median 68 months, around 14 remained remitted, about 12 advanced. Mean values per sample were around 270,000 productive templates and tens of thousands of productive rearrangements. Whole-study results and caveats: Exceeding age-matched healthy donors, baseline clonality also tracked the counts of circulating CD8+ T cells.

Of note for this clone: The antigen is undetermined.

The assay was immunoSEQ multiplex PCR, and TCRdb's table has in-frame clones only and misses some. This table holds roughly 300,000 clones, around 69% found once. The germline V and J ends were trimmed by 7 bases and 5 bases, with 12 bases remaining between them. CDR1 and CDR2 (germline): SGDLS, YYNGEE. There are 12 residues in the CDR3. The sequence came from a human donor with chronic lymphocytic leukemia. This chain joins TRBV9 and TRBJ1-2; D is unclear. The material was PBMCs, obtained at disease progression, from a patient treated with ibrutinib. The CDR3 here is CASWRVKYGYTF. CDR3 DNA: TGTGCCAGCTGGAGAGTGAAATATGGCTACACCTTC.